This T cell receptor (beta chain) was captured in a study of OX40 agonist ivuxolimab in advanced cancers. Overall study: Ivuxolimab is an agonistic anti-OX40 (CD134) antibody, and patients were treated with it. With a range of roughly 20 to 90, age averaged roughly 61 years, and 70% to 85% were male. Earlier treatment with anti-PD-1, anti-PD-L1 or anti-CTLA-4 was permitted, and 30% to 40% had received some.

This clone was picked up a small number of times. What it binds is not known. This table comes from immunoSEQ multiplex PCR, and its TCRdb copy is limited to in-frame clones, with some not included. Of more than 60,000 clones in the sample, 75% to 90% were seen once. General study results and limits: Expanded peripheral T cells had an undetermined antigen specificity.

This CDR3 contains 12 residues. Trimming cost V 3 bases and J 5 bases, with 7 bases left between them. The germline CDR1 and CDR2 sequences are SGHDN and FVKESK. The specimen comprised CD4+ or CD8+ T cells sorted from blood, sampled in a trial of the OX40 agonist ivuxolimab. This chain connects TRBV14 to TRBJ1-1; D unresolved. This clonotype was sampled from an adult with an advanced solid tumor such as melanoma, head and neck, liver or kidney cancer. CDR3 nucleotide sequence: TGTGCCAGCAGCCAGGTTTCGACTGAAGCTTTCTTT. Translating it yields CASSQVSTEAFF.